The rows below give T cell receptor beta chains drawn from one sample of a study of cytomegalovirus exposure and HLA in healthy donors. The assay was immunoSEQ multiplex PCR, and TCRdb's table has in-frame clones only and misses some. Among 250,000 or so clones, about 90% were seen once, and the ten largest hold about 11%. The sample was PBMCs. The origin of the receptors is a man aged 18 to 35 in good health and CMV-seropositive. CDR3s leave out the opening cysteine and the closing phenylalanine or tryptophan. A D gene is named only where the DNA matches it firmly. Some rows mark clone size as missing; the rest say once, few, many or name a class of expanded clone.

clone_size,j_call,d_call,v_call,cdr3_aa
-,TRBJ2-7,TRBD1,TRBV4-1,ASSPPRDRAHEQY
-,TRBJ2-5,TRBD1,TRBV4-1,ASSQDFAGGVETQY
-,TRBJ1-2,-,TRBV11-2,ASSLLDQSRGYT
-,TRBJ1-5,-,TRBV9,ASSNGREPQH
-,TRBJ2-3,TRBD2,TRBV5-1,ASSFTTGGSTDTQY
-,TRBJ2-6,TRBD1,TRBV10-3,ASKKDRGSSGANVLT
-,TRBJ1-3,-,TRBV5-1,ASSLGETVFGGNTIY
-,TRBJ1-1,-,TRBV6-6,ASSRREAEAF
-,TRBJ2-1,-,TRBV2,ASSDLASEQF
-,TRBJ1-5,-,TRBV7-9,ASSDRDSNQPQH
-,TRBJ2-1,-,TRBV7-6,ASSLAPSIDNEQF
once,TRBJ1-5,TRBD1,TRBV19,ASRGQILSNQPQH
-,TRBJ2-1,TRBD2,TRBV29-1,SVARLALAGVEQF
-,TRBJ2-1,TRBD2,TRBV7-9,ASSLVLAGIYNEQF
-,TRBJ2-1,-,TRBV27,ASRHGTENYNEQF
-,TRBJ2-1,-,TRBV5-1,ASSLENRYNEQF
once,TRBJ2-3,-,TRBV2,ASSQTSPSAFYSQY
-,TRBJ1-2,-,TRBV6-1,ASSGGRTAADGYT
-,TRBJ1-5,-,TRBV2,ASSRSGGHQPQH
-,TRBJ2-1,TRBD1,TRBV5-1,ASSLAPGQGEF
-,TRBJ1-1,TRBD1,TRBV5-1,ASSRRDRDEHTEAF
-,TRBJ2-3,TRBD2,TRBV5-4,ASSPTSGRTDTQY
few,TRBJ2-3,TRBD2,TRBV6-1,ASSELAGADTQY
many,TRBJ1-5,-,TRBV18,ASSEMDNQPQH
-,TRBJ2-5,-,TRBV11-1,ASSAQTSIQETQY
-,TRBJ1-1,-,TRBV5-1,ASSLTGTRGTEAF
-,TRBJ1-1,-,TRBV27,ASMGDMNTEAF
-,TRBJ2-7,-,TRBV6-6,ASSFSGEQY
-,TRBJ1-2,TRBD1,TRBV2,ASSEKPQGVSNYGYT
-,TRBJ2-3,-,TRBV28,ASRRDTQY
-,TRBJ2-3,TRBD1,TRBV9,ASSGTGGADTQY
few,TRBJ2-7,-,TRBV10-3,AISESLFYEQY
-,TRBJ2-6,-,TRBV5-1,ASSLEPNSGANVLT
-,TRBJ2-3,TRBD2,TRBV10-1,ASSETSGSTDTQY
-,TRBJ1-5,-,TRBV6-6,ASSFGQKYSNQPQH
once,TRBJ2-7,TRBD2,TRBV5-1,ASSLVLAGQYEQY
-,TRBJ1-1,TRBD1,TRBV28,ASSLQTGANTEAF
-,TRBJ2-3,-,TRBV5-1,ASSWGIRSTDTQY
-,TRBJ1-2,TRBD1,TRBV5-1,ASSLQGADYGYT
-,TRBJ1-1,-,TRBV4-1,ASSTTGSTEAF
-,TRBJ2-7,-,TRBV29-1,SVLGAGYEQY
-,TRBJ2-7,TRBD1,TRBV27,ASSYRGTGPSPYEQY
-,TRBJ2-5,-,TRBV7-7,ASSSRQNQETQY
once,TRBJ2-7,-,TRBV30,AWSRLRAEQY
-,TRBJ2-7,TRBD2,TRBV5-4,ASSPGTSRDEQY
-,TRBJ2-3,TRBD2,TRBV18,ASSRGTSGSGDTQY
-,TRBJ1-3,-,TRBV7-2,ASSQNPGNTIY
-,TRBJ2-7,TRBD1,TRBV27,ASNPGTGKFEQY
-,TRBJ2-3,-,TRBV5-1,ASSQRYADTQY